Each of the 8 T cell receptor beta chains below was sequenced from the same sample in a study of T cell responses to AZD1222 COVID-19 vaccine. Produced via immunoSEQ multiplex PCR; TCRdb's table is partial and in-frame only. Counted here are some 130,000 clones, over 65% occurring once; the ten biggest clones make up about 4%. Source: peripheral blood, taken on day 0 of AZD1222 vaccination. These receptors were taken from an adult in good health.

This sequence joins TRBV3-1 (or the pseudogene TRBV3-2) and TRBJ1-2; D is unclear. CDR1 is LGHDT and CDR2 is YNNKEL in the germline V gene (reference sequence). This CDR3 is 13 amino acids long. V was shortened by 4 bases and J by 8 bases, with 14 bases between the two germline ends. CDR3 region: CASSRQSLEGYTF. As DNA, the CDR3 is TGTGCCAGCAGCCGCCAATCGCTTGAGGGCTACACCTTC.

The chain recombines TRBV5-4 with TRBJ2-2, with 7 bases that match TRBD1. Germline V gene lookup returns CDR1 SGHNT and CDR2 YYREEE (reference sequence). The CDR3 runs to 15 residues. The V segment lost 4 bases and the J segment 7 bases; nucleotides outside the gene matches: 10. Here the CDR3 DNA reads TGTGCCAGCAGCCGGGACAGCCTTATGAGCGGGGAGCTGTTTTTT. It specifies CASSRDSLMSGELFF.

The chain recombines TRBV9 with TRBJ2-5; 10 positions agree with TRBD2. In germline, CDR1 is SGDLS, CDR2 YYNGEE. The ends lost 3 bases at V and 5 bases at J; junction bases unmatched: 7. The CDR3 totals 15 residues. The CDR3, as DNA: TGTGCCAGCAGCGCTAGCGGGGGCGGGGGGGAGACCCAGTACTTC. It specifies CASSASGGGGETQYF.

This clone was picked up one time. The CDR3 protein is CASSNPGSWSYGYTF. The CDR3 coding sequence is TGTGCCAGCAGCAACCCGGGATCGTGGAGCTATGGCTACACCTTC. This chain links TRBV11-2 with TRBJ1-2; D gene uncertain. The CDR3 is 15 residues long. V dropped 5 bases and J dropped 4 bases, with 17 bases sitting between them. Looked up from germline, CDR1 is SGHAT and CDR2 is FQNNGV.

V and J are TRBV6-4 and TRBJ2-7; 9 bases agree with TRBD1. This CDR3 is built from 14 residues. CDR1 and CDR2 from the germline V gene are MRHNA and SNTAGT. Losses at the gene ends were 6 bases for V and 4 bases for J; bases not matched to a gene: 7. The CDR3 spells CASSATGGSYEQYF. The CDR3 bases are TGTGCCAGCAGCGCCACAGGGGGCTCATACGAGCAGTACTTC.

The rearrangement uses TRBV10-3 and TRBJ1-3, with a tentative D call TRBD1 (6 bases). The ends were cut back, 0 bases at V and 4 bases at J, with 10 bases in the middle. Germline V gives CDR1 ENHRY, CDR2 SYGVKD. The CDR3 covers 15 residues. The CDR3 region has the DNA TGTGCCATCAGTGAGTCGGGGACATGGGGAAACACCATATATTTT. Translation: CAISESGTWGNTIYF.

J is TRBJ1-1 and V is TRBV18; D unclear. Germline CDR1 KGHSH, CDR2 LQKENI. This CDR3 spans 12 amino acids. V shed 3 bases and J shed 6 bases, with 8 bases lying between them. The CDR3 bases are TGTGCCAGCTCACCCGGCGTGGCTGAAGCTTTCTTT. Translating it yields CASSPGVAEAFF.

The rearrangement links TRBV19 to TRBJ2-1; D might be TRBD1 (5 bases). The CDR3 runs 13 residues. Trimming stripped 1 base from V and 9 bases from J, with 10 bases between. In germline, CDR1 is LNHDA, CDR2 SQIVND (reference sequence). The CDR3 sequence: CASSIGVRGEQFF. The CDR3 DNA sequence: TGTGCCAGTAGTATAGGGGTTAGGGGTGAGCAGTTCTTC.